The rows below give T cell receptor beta chains drawn from one sample of a study of neurological immune-mediated disorders. TCRdb analysed the 5' RACE reads with MiXCR anew, one entry per CDR3 protein. The sample has about 66,000 distinct CDR3 sequences; about 4.2% are singletons. Sequenced material: PBMCs. These receptors all come from a man in his thirties or forties with multiple sclerosis. CDR3s include the opening cysteine and the closing phenylalanine or tryptophan. Each record gives: J gene, V gene, clone size, D gene, CDR3 DNA, CDR3 protein. A D gene is named only where the DNA matches it firmly. Size values are once, few and many counts, or a class for expanded clones, and some rows have none.

>TRBJ2-7|TRBV20-1|many|.
TGCAGTGCTAGAGAAGTGGGGGGCTCCTACGAGCAGTACTTC
CSAREVGGSYEQYF
>TRBJ2-1|TRBV12-3/TRBV12-4|few|TRBD2
TGTGCCAGCAGTCTAGACCCGGGACTACTAAATGAGCAGTTCTTC
CASSLDPGLLNEQFF
>TRBJ2-5|TRBV29-1|many|.
TGCAGCGCTGGACAGCAAGAGACCCAGTACTTC
CSAGQQETQYF
>TRBJ1-3|TRBV5-1|many|.
TGCGCCAGCAGCCAGGACAGCACCTCTGGAAACACCATATATTTT
CASSQDSTSGNTIYF
>TRBJ1-1|TRBV25-1|many|TRBD1
TGTGCCAGCAGTGAAACAGGGGGGGTGAACACTGAAGCTTTCTTT
CASSETGGVNTEAFF
>TRBJ2-7|TRBV20-1|few|TRBD2
TGCAGTGCACTAGCGGGGGGGCCCTACGAGCAGTACTTC
CSALAGGPYEQYF
>TRBJ1-6|TRBV7-2|many|.
TGTGCCAGCAGCTTAGGCCCTCGGGACCGAGATAATTCACCCCTCCACTTT
CASSLGPRDRDNSPLHF
>TRBJ2-3|TRBV20-1|many|.
TGCAGTGCACCTTCCCACGGGGGCCGCACAGATACGCAGTATTTT
CSAPSHGGRTDTQYF
>TRBJ1-2|TRBV10-3|.|TRBD1
TGTGCCATCAGTAGCCCACAGGGGGCGGACGGCTACACCTTC
CAISSPQGADGYTF
>TRBJ2-2|TRBV9|many|TRBD2
TGTGCCAGCAGCCCCCATACTAGCGGGGGGGCCGGCACCGGGGAGCTGTTTTTT
CASSPHTSGGAGTGELFF
>TRBJ2-7|TRBV14|many|.
TGTGCCAGCAGCCCCCGACTGATTTCCTACGAGCAGTACTTC
CASSPRLISYEQYF
>TRBJ2-7|TRBV27|many|.
TGTGCCAGCAGTCCCATCGGAATAGCCTACGAGCAGTACTTC
CASSPIGIAYEQYF
>TRBJ2-7|TRBV21-1|many|.
TGTGCCAGCAGCCTTTGTGGGAGCGAGCAGTACTTC
CASSLCGSEQYF
>TRBJ2-7|TRBV7-2|many|TRBD1
TGTGCCAGCAGCTGGGACAGGAGTGAATACGAGCAGTACTTC
CASSWDRSEYEQYF
>TRBJ1-3|TRBV7-6|many|.
TGTGCCAGCGCGGCGGCAGGTGGAAACACCATATATTTT
CASAAAGGNTIYF
>TRBJ2-7|TRBV12-3/TRBV12-4|many|.
TGTGCCAGCAGTTTAGTGTATGGGGGGCTTGTTTACGAGCAGTACTTC
CASSLVYGGLVYEQYF
>TRBJ1-1|TRBV12-3/TRBV12-4|many|.
TGTGCCAGCAGTTTAGCGGGAAGGGGGTTAGTTTACGGAGAAGGAACCACTGAAGCTTTCTTT
CASSLAGRGLVYGEGTTEAFF
>TRBJ1-2|TRBV14|many|TRBD1
TGTGCCAGCAGCCCGGGACAGGGTCCCTATGGCTACACCTTC
CASSPGQGPYGYTF
>TRBJ2-2|TRBV9|many|.
TGTGCCAGCAGCGTAGAGTCTTGGGCCGGGGAGCTGTTTTTT
CASSVESWAGELFF
>TRBJ1-1|TRBV12-3/TRBV12-4|few|.
TGTGCCAGCAGTTTAAGTCCCGGGGGAACTGAAGCTTTCTTT
CASSLSPGGTEAFF
>TRBJ2-5|TRBV5-6|many|.
TGTGCCAGCAGCTTGTATGTAGGAAAGTACCAAGAGACCCAGTACTTC
CASSLYVGKYQETQYF
>TRBJ2-3|TRBV5-1|many|.
TGCGCCAGCAGCCTTTCGACAGACTCGACGGATACGCAGTATTTT
CASSLSTDSTDTQYF
>TRBJ2-2|TRBV9|many|.
TGTGCCAGCAGCGTAGTGACAGCAGCGAACACCGGGGAGCTGTTTTTT
CASSVVTAANTGELFF
>TRBJ2-1|TRBV5-1|many|TRBD1
TGCGCCAGCGGGACAGGGGACAATGAGCAGTTCTTC
CASGTGDNEQFF
>TRBJ1-3|TRBV6-6|many|.
TGTGCCAGCAGCCCTGGCCTCTCTGGAAACACCATATATTTT
CASSPGLSGNTIYF
>TRBJ2-5|TRBV10-1|many|TRBD2
TGCGCCAGCAGTGACCGACTAGCGGGGACCAAAGAGACCCAGTACTTC
CASSDRLAGTKETQYF
>TRBJ1-1|TRBV4-3|many|.
TGCGCCAGCAGCCAAGTCAGACAGATCACTGAAGCTTTCTTT
CASSQVRQITEAFF
>TRBJ1-5|TRBV3-1|many|.
TGTGCCAGCAGCCAAGCGGGGGTAAATAATCAGCCCCAGCATTTT
CASSQAGVNNQPQHF
>TRBJ2-1|TRBV6-5|many|.
TGTGCCAGCAGTTACTCGAGACGGAATGAGCAGTTCTTC
CASSYSRRNEQFF
>TRBJ2-7|TRBV4-1|many|TRBD2
TGCGCCAGCAGCCAAGAGTCCGGGACTAGCGGTTACTACGAGCAGTACTTC
CASSQESGTSGYYEQYF
>TRBJ2-1|TRBV7-2|many|.
TGTGCCAGCAGCTTAATTACGGGGGCTCGCAATGAGCAGTTCTTC
CASSLITGARNEQFF
>TRBJ1-6|TRBV9|many|.
TGTGCCAGCAGTCTTTGGGGGTCGGATTCACCCCTCAACTTT
CASSLWGSDSPLNF
>TRBJ2-7|TRBV5-5|many|TRBD1
TGTGCCAGCAGCCTTGGGGGGACAGGGGGCCACCCCTACGAGCAGTACTTC
CASSLGGTGGHPYEQYF
>TRBJ1-1|TRBV18|few|.
TGTGCCAGCTCACAAGCGGCCTCCAGGTACACTGAAGCTTTCTTT
CASSQAASRYTEAFF
>TRBJ2-7|TRBV10-3|many|TRBD1
TGTGCCACTCGGGACAGGGCGACCTACGAGCAGTACTTC
CATRDRATYEQYF
>TRBJ1-5|TRBV3-1|many|TRBD1
TGTGCCAGCAGCAATGGACAGGCCAATCAGCCCCAGCATTTT
CASSNGQANQPQHF
>TRBJ1-1|TRBV12-3/TRBV12-4|many|.
TGTGCCAGCAGTTTTGAGGGGGGCACTGAAGCTTTCTTT
CASSFEGGTEAFF
>TRBJ2-1|TRBV5-1|many|TRBD2
TGCGCCAGCAGCTTACCCAGCGGGGGTAGTGGTGAGCAGTTCTTC
CASSLPSGGSGEQFF
>TRBJ2-3|TRBV5-6|many|.
TGTGCCAGCAGCTACGCCGGGCTCAGAAGCACAGATACGCAGTATTTT
CASSYAGLRSTDTQYF
>TRBJ1-1|TRBV6-5|many|TRBD1
TGTGCCAGCAGAAACCAGGGGGGTTGGGTGAACACTGAAGCTTTCTTT
CASRNQGGWVNTEAFF
>TRBJ2-3|TRBV20-1|.|.
TGCAGTGCTAGTTATAGTCGGGGGGCAAATACGCAGTATTTT
CSASYSRGANTQYF
>TRBJ2-3|TRBV10-3|many|TRBD2
TGTGCCATCAGAGATAGCGGGGGTCCTCCAGATACGCAGTATTTT
CAIRDSGGPPDTQYF
>TRBJ2-5|TRBV12-3/TRBV12-4|many|TRBD1
TGTGCCAGCAGTTCCTTAACAGGGGTAGAGACCCAGTACTTC
CASSSLTGVETQYF
>TRBJ1-2|TRBV5-5|many|.
TGTGCCAGCAGCTTGGCCGGGATCCTAATGGGCTATGGCTACACCTTC
CASSLAGILMGYGYTF
>TRBJ2-3|TRBV7-2|many|TRBD2
TGTGCCAGCAGCTTAGGCGGCCTAGCGGGGGATCCGCAGTATTTT
CASSLGGLAGDPQYF
>TRBJ2-1|TRBV7-8|few|TRBD2
TGTGCCGGAAGTCTAGCGGGGGGAAGTGAGCAGTTCTTC
CAGSLAGGSEQFF
>TRBJ2-1|TRBV12-5|many|.
TGTGCTAGTGGTTTGGTAGTGGGAGGATACCACAATGAGCAGTTCTTC
CASGLVVGGYHNEQFF
>TRBJ2-3|TRBV20-1|many|TRBD2
TGCAGTGCTAGAGATGACAGTCGGCTAGCGGGGGGCTATACGCAGTATTTT
CSARDDSRLAGGYTQYF
>TRBJ1-1|TRBV2|many|.
TGTGCCAGCAGTGAATGGGATCCAAGTTACACTGAAGCTTTCTTT
CASSEWDPSYTEAFF
>TRBJ2-2|TRBV12-3/TRBV12-4|many|.
TGTGCCAGCAGCTTCGGGGTGGGGGAGCTGTTTTTT
CASSFGVGELFF
>TRBJ1-6|TRBV5-1|many|TRBD1
TGCGCCAGCAGCCTGCGGACAGGGCTGGATTCACCCCTCCACTTT
CASSLRTGLDSPLHF
>TRBJ1-6|TRBV3-1|few|.
TGTGCCAGCAGCCAGGGGAGCTCCTATAATTCACCCCTCAACTTT
CASSQGSSYNSPLNF
>TRBJ1-5|TRBV20-1|few|.
TGCAGTGCCGGAGGTATAACGGGCAATCAGCCCCAGAATTTT
CSAGGITGNQPQNF
>TRBJ1-3|TRBV29-1|many|.
TGCAGCGTGGTCACTTTAGGGGGAAACACCATATATTTT
CSVVTLGGNTIYF
>TRBJ1-1|TRBV5-1|many|.
TGCGCCAGCAGCTTGGTAGCTGGGGTCCAAACTGAAGCTTTCTTT
CASSLVAGVQTEAFF
>TRBJ2-7|TRBV27|many|TRBD1
TGTGCCAGCACCCTCACCGGGACAGGGAACTACGAGCAGTACTTC
CASTLTGTGNYEQYF
>TRBJ2-3|TRBV29-1|many|.
TGCAGCGTTACCTCAGTCTCCCCAGATACGCAGTATTTT
CSVTSVSPDTQYF